Below, 30 T cell receptor beta chains from the same sample are listed, as sequenced in a study of cytomegalovirus exposure and HLA in healthy donors. 13 Jbeta primers and 60 Vbeta primers were used for the PCR. Generated by immunoSEQ multiplex PCR, the TCRdb table keeps only in-frame clones and is missing some. Among about 180,000 clones listed, around 82% were seen once. Sequenced input: PBMCs. These receptors were obtained from a boy aged 2 to 10 in good health and CMV-seronegative.

This chain connects TRBV19 to TRBJ1-3; 9 positions match TRBD1. The trim removed 6 bases at V and 7 bases at J, leaving 10 bases unmatched. The length of the CDR3 is 15 residues. Germline V gene data show CDR1 as LNHDA and CDR2 as SQIVND (reference sequence). The CDR3 DNA reads as TGTGCCAGTAGGGCCCGGGACAGGGCTCGCAACACCATATATTTT. The encoded protein is CASRARDRARNTIYF. Complete variable domain (other parts from reference TRBV19 and TRBJ1-3): DGGITQSPKYLFRKEGQNVTLSCEQNLNHDAMYWYRQDPGQGLRLIYYSQIVNDFQKGDIAEGYSVSREKKESFPLTVTSAQKNPTAFYLCASRARDRARNTIYFGEGSWLTVV.

This clone was observed once. The CDR3 DNA reads TGTGCAAGTCGCACCCTGGGGACAGGGCCCTACGAGCAGTACTTC. Protein sequence: CASRTLGTGPYEQYF. The chain combines TRBV12-2 with TRBJ2-7; the table's D call, TRBD1, has no DNA check behind it. TRBV12-2 is designated a pseudogene. The CDR3 consists of 15 residues.

The rearrangement uses TRBV2 and TRBJ2-2; D is unresolved. CDR1 SNHLY and CDR2 FYNNEI come from the germline V gene. Trimming stripped 4 bases from V and 0 bases from J, with 9 bases between. CDR3 length equals 15 residues. The CDR3, as DNA: TGTGCCAGCAGTGTTCACAGAGCGAACACCGGGGAGCTGTTTTTT. Translating it yields CASSVHRANTGELFF.

This rearrangement joins TRBV6-5 to TRBJ1-1; tentative D call: TRBD1 (5 bases). Germline V lookup: CDR1 MNHEY, CDR2 SVGAGI. V was clipped by 6 bases and J by 4 bases, with 9 bases between them. CDR3 length: 12 amino acids. The chain's CDR3 is CASRSTGTEAFF. The DNA of the CDR3 is TGTGCCAGCAGGTCCACAGGCACTGAAGCTTTCTTT.

The V gene is TRBV6-6, the J gene TRBJ1-1; D remains ambiguous. The length of the CDR3 is 13 residues. Trimming left V 0 bases short and J 4 bases short, with 6 bases between. Germline-derived CDR1 and CDR2 are MNHNY and SVGAGI (reference sequence). CDR3: CASSYSEGTEAFF. In DNA, the CDR3 is TGTGCCAGCAGTTACTCAGAGGGCACTGAAGCTTTCTTT.

The chain combines TRBV2 with TRBJ2-1, with 16 bases fitting TRBD2. Losses at the gene ends were 4 bases for V and 3 bases for J; bases not matched to a gene: 3. This CDR3 comprises 17 residues. The V gene's germline CDR1 is SNHLY and CDR2 FYNNEI. The CDR3 loop is CASSGGTSGRGYNEQFF. The CDR3 DNA reads TGTGCCAGCAGTGGCGGGACTAGCGGGAGGGGCTACAATGAGCAGTTCTTC.

V and J are TRBV2 and TRBJ2-1, with 9 bases matching TRBD1. Germline CDR1 reads SNHLY; CDR2 reads FYNNEI. The CDR3 extends over 15 amino acids. Losses at the gene ends were 6 bases for V and 5 bases for J; bases not matched to a gene: 8. Here the CDR3 reads CASRAGTGHNNEQFF. The CDR3 nucleotides read TGTGCCAGCAGGGCCGGGACAGGGCACAACAATGAGCAGTTCTTC.

The CDR3 DNA sequence: TGTGCCAGCAGCTTAGAAGGGGCGGAGACCCAGTACTTC. It translates to CASSLEGAETQYF. This chain uses TRBV7-2 with TRBJ2-5, with D possibly being TRBD1 (5 bases). The CDR3 sequence is 13 residues long. V lost 1 base and J lost 5, with 8 bases in between. Germline V gene lookup returns CDR1 SGHTA and CDR2 FQGNSA. Full variable domain (remainder filled in from reference TRBV7-2 and TRBJ2-5): GAGVSQSPSNKVTEKGKDVELRCDPISGHTALYWYRQSLGQGLEFLIYFQGNSAPDKSGLPSDRFSAERTGGSVSTLTIQRTQQEDSAVYLCASSLEGAETQYFGPGTRLLVL.

The chain uses TRBV5-1 and TRBJ2-7, with TRBD2 matching 7 bases. The CDR3 extends over 19 amino acids. Germline loops: CDR1 SGHRS, CDR2 YFSETQ. V lost 4 bases to trimming and J lost 2 bases; unmatched junction nucleotides: 21. In nucleotides, the CDR3 is TGCGCCAGCAGCCTGCCGAGGGAGGGGAATCAAGAGGACCCCTACGAGCAGTACTTC. As protein: CASSLPREGNQEDPYEQYF.

The J gene is TRBJ2-1, the V gene TRBV7-8; TRBD2 is a possible D gene (5 bases). V lost 5 bases and J 0 bases, leaving 11 bases between the germline ends. The CDR3 runs to 15 residues. Germline CDR1 reads SGHVS; CDR2 reads FQNEAQ. The CDR3 region has the DNA TGTGCCAGCAGCCAACCGGGATTCTCCTACAATGAGCAGTTCTTC. This encodes CASSQPGFSYNEQFF.

The chain combines TRBV19 with TRBJ1-1; maybe TRBD1 (5 bases). The V end lost 7 bases, the J end lost 1 base, and 7 bases lay between the germline ends. The CDR3 has 12 residues. Germline loops: CDR1 LNHDA, CDR2 SQIVND (reference sequence). The DNA for the CDR3 is TGTGCCAGTAAAAGGGGGAACACTGAAGCTTTCTTT. This translates into CASKRGNTEAFF.

The rearrangement joins TRBV2 to TRBJ2-3, with a possible D match to TRBD2 (5 bases). This CDR3 region has 14 residues. Germline loops: CDR1 SNHLY, CDR2 FYNNEI. Between the trimmed V and J ends, which lost 4 bases and 3 bases, there was a span of 11 bases. The CDR3 is CASSVREGTDTQYF. Written as DNA, the CDR3 is TGTGCCAGCAGTGTCCGCGAGGGAACAGATACGCAGTATTTT. The full variable domain, in which reference TRBV2 and TRBJ2-3 provide the parts outside the CDR3, is EPEVTQTPSHQVTQMGQEVILRCVPISNHLYFYWYRQILGQKVEFLVSFYNNEISEKSEIFDDQFSVERPDGSNFTLKIRSTKLEDSAMYFCASSVREGTDTQYFGPGTRLTVL.

The rearrangement joins TRBV10-1 to TRBJ2-3, with D possibly matching TRBD2 (6 bases). Trimming took off 0 bases at V and 11 bases at J, with 12 bases between the two ends. Germline-derived CDR1 and CDR2 are WNHNN and SYGVQD (reference sequence). The CDR3 totals 13 residues. The CDR3 DNA sequence: TGCGCCAGCAGTGAGTCTTTTGGGAGGAAGCAGTATTTT. Encoded protein: CASSESFGRKQYF.

This clone was counted once. The rearrangement uses TRBV28 and TRBJ2-5; D perhaps matches TRBD2 (6 bases). V dropped 5 bases and J dropped 0 bases, with 13 bases sitting between them. Germline assignment: CDR1 MDHEN and CDR2 SYDVKM. CDR3 length: 15 residues. CDR3 DNA sequence: TGTGCCAGCAGTCGGGAGACCTCGTACCAAGAGACCCAGTACTTC. It encodes CASSRETSYQETQYF.

The chain joins TRBV15 to TRBJ2-6, with unresolved D. This CDR3 contains 14 residues. V dropped 3 bases and J dropped 11 bases, with 14 bases sitting between them. The V gene's germline CDR1 is LNHNV and CDR2 YYDKDF (reference sequence). The DNA of the CDR3 is TGTGCCACCAGCAGTCCCGTAGTAGGAGACGTCCTGACTTTC. It encodes CATSSPVVGDVLTF.

V is TRBV6-5 and J is TRBJ2-1, with a possible D match to TRBD1 (5 bases). The ends were cut back, 1 base at V and 0 bases at J, with 10 bases in the middle. This CDR3 is built from 16 residues. CDR1 is MNHEY and CDR2 is SVGAGI in the germline V gene. The CDR3 reads CASSYLTAFSYNEQFF. Written as DNA, the CDR3 is TGTGCCAGCAGTTACTTGACAGCTTTCTCCTACAATGAGCAGTTCTTC.

The sample holds one count of this clone. The chain recombines TRBV19 with TRBJ2-1; TRBD2 matches 15 bases. The CDR3 is 16 residues long. Germline assignment: CDR1 LNHDA and CDR2 SQIVND (reference sequence). V lost 4 bases to trimming and J lost 8 bases; unmatched junction nucleotides: 6. The CDR3: CASSTPGLAGGYEQFF. The CDR3 nucleotides read TGTGCCAGTAGTACCCCGGGACTAGCGGGAGGATATGAGCAGTTCTTC.

The chain has TRBV5-6 and TRBJ2-1; a weak D match, TRBD2 (6 bases). Deletions cut 5 bases from V and 4 bases from J, with 19 bases between. The germline V gene encodes CDR1 SGHDT and CDR2 YYEEEE. This CDR3 spans 16 amino acids. CDR3 residues: CASSSPWGGKYNEQFF. The CDR3 coding sequence is TGTGCCAGCAGTTCCCCCTGGGGCGGGAAGTACAATGAGCAGTTCTTC.

This chain joins TRBV4-1 and TRBJ1-1; D possibly corresponds to TRBD1 (6 bases). Per germline, CDR1 MGHRA and CDR2 YSYEKL. This CDR3 comprises 16 residues. V was shortened by 8 bases and J by 6 bases, with 25 bases between the two germline ends. The CDR3 DNA reads TGCGCCAGCTTGGAGCACGCGCTAGCAGGGGAGCCTGAAGCTTTCTTT. It encodes CASLEHALAGEPEAFF.

The chain links TRBV14 to TRBJ2-1; 15 bases are shared with TRBD2. V dropped 4 bases and J dropped 7; count of bases not matched to a gene: 2. This CDR3 comprises 15 residues. The germline V gene encodes CDR1 SGHDN and CDR2 FVKESK. The CDR3 protein is CASSLGTSGRNEQFF. The CDR3 bases are TGTGCCAGCAGCCTCGGGACTAGCGGGAGGAATGAGCAGTTCTTC.

This sequence joins TRBV28 and TRBJ1-2; D is ambiguous. The CDR3 has 15 residues. Germline V CDR1 and CDR2: MDHEN, SYDVKM. V lost 6 bases to trimming and J lost 5 bases, with 19 bases between them. CDR3 in DNA: TGTGCCAGCAGGCAGAGTGGAGGAGCGGGGTATGGCTACACCTTC. This codes for CASRQSGGAGYGYTF.

This sequence joins TRBV25-1 and TRBJ1-1, with D possibly matching TRBD1 (6 bases). The CDR3 has 13 residues. Looked up from germline, CDR1 is MGHDK and CDR2 is SYGVNS. Trimming took 8 bases from V and 4 from J, leaving 14 bases between them. Written as DNA, the CDR3 is TGTGCCAGCCCCGGACAGCCCGCCACTGAAGCTTTCTTT. It encodes CASPGQPATEAFF.

The chain recombines TRBV5-1 with TRBJ2-3, with D perhaps TRBD2 (5 bases). Germline CDR1 and CDR2: SGHRS and YFSETQ. V lost 0 bases and J 4 bases, leaving 12 bases between the germline ends. The CDR3 contains 15 residues. CDR3 loop: CASSLVGLAPDTQYF. The CDR3 coding sequence is TGCGCCAGCAGCTTGGTCGGGCTAGCCCCAGATACGCAGTATTTT.

In this sample, this clone turned up once. The J gene is TRBJ1-1, the V gene TRBV9; 7 bases fit TRBD1. Germline CDR1 SGDLS, CDR2 YYNGEE. Germline trimming cut 3 bases from V and 3 bases from J; bases unmatched to any gene: 8. This CDR3 is 15 amino acids long. CDR3 sequence reads: CASSAATGSHTEAFF. The CDR3 DNA reads as TGTGCCAGCAGCGCGGCGACAGGGTCCCACACTGAAGCTTTCTTT.

This clone was detected only a few times. This rearrangement joins TRBV5-1 to TRBJ2-2, with 8 bases matching TRBD1. The V gene end was trimmed by 7 bases and the J gene end by 2 bases; junction bases not matched to a gene: 1. Germline V CDR1 and CDR2: SGHRS, YFSETQ. The CDR3 is made up of 13 amino acids. The CDR3 spells CASGTGNTGELFF. The DNA for the CDR3 is TGCGCCAGCGGGACAGGTAACACCGGGGAGCTGTTTTTT.

This clone was picked up one time. The V gene is TRBV7-9, the J gene TRBJ2-7, with 7 bases matching TRBD1. The germline gives CDR1 SEHNR, CDR2 FQNEAQ (reference sequence). V lost 5 bases, J lost 1 base, and 14 bases stayed unmatched. The CDR3 extends over 17 amino acids. CDR3 amino acids: CASSPGQMGQMSYEQYF. CDR3 DNA sequence: TGTGCCAGCAGCCCGGGACAGATGGGGCAAATGTCCTACGAGCAGTACTTC.

This clone was seen just once. The gene calls are TRBV9 and TRBJ2-4; 9 nucleotides line up with TRBD1. V gave up 2 bases and J gave up 8 bases; unmatched junction bases: 2. The CDR3 is 13 amino acids. Per the germline V gene, CDR1 is SGDLS and CDR2 is YYNGEE. The DNA of the CDR3 is TGTGCCAGCAGCGTGGGACAGGGCCACATTCAGTACTTC. It yields the protein CASSVGQGHIQYF. The variable domain in full, completed from reference TRBV9 and TRBJ2-4, reads DSGVTQTPKHLITATGQRVTLRCSPRSGDLSVYWYQQSLDQGLQFLIQYYNGEERAKGNILERFSAQQFPDLHSELNLSSLELGDSALYFCASSVGQGHIQYFGAGTRLSVL.

The rearrangement joins TRBV29-1 to TRBJ2-3; D not resolved. V lost 4 bases to trimming and J lost 0 bases, with 5 bases between them. Germline V gene lookup returns CDR1 SQVTM and CDR2 ANQGSEA. The CDR3 length is 12 residues. In DNA form, the CDR3 reads TGCAGCGTTGGCGCGAGCACAGATACGCAGTATTTT. It encodes CSVGASTDTQYF.

The rearrangement joins TRBV5-4 to TRBJ1-3, with D unresolved. The germline gives CDR1 SGHNT, CDR2 YYREEE (reference sequence). V was trimmed by 2 bases and J by 0 bases, leaving 9 bases between them. The CDR3 totals 15 residues. The CDR3: CASSLSGSSGNTIYF. The CDR3 DNA is TGTGCCAGCAGCTTATCGGGGAGCTCTGGAAACACCATATATTTT.

This rearrangement joins TRBV9 to TRBJ2-1, with D possibly TRBD2 on 6 matching bases. The germline V gene has CDR1 SGDLS and CDR2 YYNGEE. V lost 4 bases to trimming and J lost 4 bases, with 12 bases between them. CDR3 length: 14 residues. The CDR3 here is CASSPAGIYNEQFF. DNA of the CDR3: TGTGCCAGCAGCCCGGCGGGGATTTACAATGAGCAGTTCTTC.